These 26 T cell receptor beta chains were all obtained from the same sample, sequenced in a study of TET2 disruption in CD19-targeted CAR T cells. Using immunoSEQ multiplex PCR, the repertoire was profiled, and TCRdb retains in-frame clones only, with some absent. The sample totals 25,000 or so clones. Described treatment: autologous CTL019 cells: CD19 CAR with 4-1BB and CD3 zeta domains. No cognate antigen is known for these TCRs. This specimen consisted of CD8- CAR+ T cells sorted from cultured blood T cells, obtained for CD19 CAR T cell therapy. Subset noted: CD8-negative CAR-positive T cells from the infusion product. These receptor sequences come from a man in his sixties or seventies with chronic lymphocytic leukemia.

Comments on this clone: The read finishes 3 residues shy of the CDR3 end, and the germline J gene is used to complete it. This sequence joins TRBV5-4 and TRBJ2-3, with 8 bases matching TRBD2. CDR1 is SGHNT, CDR2 YYREEE, per germline (reference sequence). This CDR3 spans 16 amino acids. V lost 0 bases to trimming and J lost 5 bases; unmatched junction nucleotides: 8. The CDR3: CASSLVTGGGRDTQYF. The sequenced part of the CDR3 DNA is TGTGCCAGCAGCTTGGTAACGGGGGGGGGCCGAGATACG.

To note about this clone: The CDR3 end lies 3 residues beyond the end of the read and is filled in from the germline J gene. The V call is TRBV5-8, the J call TRBJ1-2, with D uncertain. Germline values: CDR1 SGHTS, CDR2 YDEGEE. V was pared by 6 bases and J by 4 bases, with 13 bases between. This CDR3 is built from 13 residues. This chain's CDR3 is CASTPTVLYGYTF. Incomplete CDR3 DNA: TGTGCCAGCACCCCGACTGTACTCTATGGC.

For this clone: The same CDR3 is also encoded by other DNA sequences in this sample. CDR3 amino acids: CASSLDQGLSGYTF. Incomplete CDR3 DNA: TGTGCCAGCAGCTTAGATCAGGGGCTGTCTGGC. The chain recombines TRBV11-2 with TRBJ1-2; TRBD1 is a possible D gene (6 bases). The CDR3 extends 3 residues past the end of the read, so its final part is completed from the germline J gene. Germline values: CDR1 SGHAT, CDR2 FQNNGV. V lost 0 bases, J lost 7 bases, and 12 bases lay in between. CDR3 length: 14 amino acids.

Remarks on this clone: The read finishes 3 residues shy of the CDR3 end, and the germline J gene is used to complete it. The rearrangement uses TRBV2 and TRBJ1-1; 8 bases are shared with TRBD1. The CDR3 is 14 amino acids. Germline V lookup: CDR1 SNHLY, CDR2 FYNNEI. The covered CDR3 bases are TGTGCCACCAACTTTCAGGGGGCCCGAGAGACA. Amino acid sequence: CATNFQGARET. The whole CDR3 protein is CATNFQGARETAFF.

Details on this clone: The read finishes 3 residues shy of the CDR3 end, and the germline J gene is used to complete it. This chain joins TRBV20-1 and TRBJ1-1, with D possibly being TRBD1 (5 bases). CDR3 length: 15 amino acids. Germline CDR1 is DFQATT and CDR2 is SNEGSKA (reference sequence). Trimming cost V 3 bases and J 1 base, with 15 bases left between them. The CDR3: CSASELGQKNTEAFF. CDR3 DNA (partial): TGCAGTGCTAGTGAACTGGGGCAGAAGAACACTGAA.

In regard to this clone: The read terminates 3 residues before the CDR3 end, so the remaining end is supplied by the germline J gene. This chain joins TRBV5-1 and TRBJ2-5, with D maybe TRBD2 (6 bases). This CDR3 has 14 amino acids. The ends were cut back, 4 bases at V and 2 bases at J, with 12 bases in the middle. The V gene's germline CDR1 is SGHRS and CDR2 YFSETQ. CDR3 DNA (partial): TGCGCCAGCAGCCCCGGGACTCCACAAGAGACC. Translated, it gives CASSPGTPQET. The CDR3 in full is CASSPGTPQETQYF.

Regarding this clone: The CDR3 end is not reached by the read, which stops 3 residues before it; the germline J gene fills it in. V and J are TRBV20-1 and TRBJ2-3, with TRBD2 matching over 15 bases. V was clipped by 4 bases and J by 3 bases; unmatched bases: 11. This CDR3 spans 18 amino acids. Germline V gene data show CDR1 as DFQATT and CDR2 as SNEGSKA (reference sequence). Incomplete CDR3 DNA: TGCAGTGCTAAAGCGGGACTAGCGGGGGGTAAGGGGACAGATACG. Protein product: CSAKAGLAGGKGTDT. In full, the CDR3 is CSAKAGLAGGKGTDTQYF.

To note about this clone: With the read ending 3 residues before the CDR3 end, the germline J gene is used to fill in that end. The V and J genes are TRBV6-1 and TRBJ1-4; the D is unclear. The germline V gene encodes CDR1 MNHNS and CDR2 SASEGT. V lost 4 bases, J lost 7 bases, and 7 bases lay in between. The CDR3 has 12 residues. This CDR3 is CASSVQVEKLFF. The CDR3 bases that were read are TGTGCCAGCAGTGTTCAGGTTGAAAAA.

About this clone: The read finishes 3 residues shy of the CDR3 end, and the germline J gene is used to complete it. This rearrangement joins TRBV27 to TRBJ2-1; 7 nucleotides agree with TRBD1. Germline lookup yields CDR1 MNHEY and CDR2 SMNVEV (reference sequence). The CDR3 totals 13 residues. Trimming removed 6 bases from V and 8 bases from J; junction bases left unmatched: 7. The sequenced CDR3 bases are TGTGCCAGCAGGACAGGGTGGATGCATGAG. Residues: CASRTGWMHE. The entire CDR3 reads CASRTGWMHEQFF.

With regard to this clone: The read finishes 3 residues shy of the CDR3 end, and the germline J gene is used to complete it. J is TRBJ2-1 and V is TRBV19, with 7 nucleotides matching TRBD2. The trim removed 9 bases at V and 4 bases at J, leaving 6 bases unmatched. The CDR3 has 13 amino acids. Germline V CDR1 and CDR2: LNHDA, SQIVND (reference sequence). CDR3 region: CASGGFPYNEQFF. The part of the CDR3 DNA that was read is TGTGCCAGCGGGGGGTTCCCTTACAATGAG.

In regard to this clone: The sequenced fragment ends 3 residues before the CDR3 boundary, so the rest is inferred from the germline J gene. V gene TRBV5-6 combines with J gene TRBJ1-2; D call uncertain. Germline-derived CDR1 and CDR2 are SGHDT and YYEEEE. The CDR3 runs 15 residues. CDR3 bases read: TGTGCCAGCAGCCGGATAATGGTCCAGGCAGATGAC. Translating gives CASSRIMVQADD. The entire CDR3 protein reads CASSRIMVQADDYTF. Full variable domain (remainder filled in from reference TRBV5-6 and TRBJ1-2): DAGVTQSPTHLIKTRGQQVTLRCSPKSGHDTVSWYQQALGQGPQFIFQYYEEEERQRGNFPDRFSGHQFPNYSSELNVNALLLGDSALYLCASSRIMVQADDYTFGSGTRLTVV.

Turning to this clone: The sequenced fragment ends 3 residues before the CDR3 boundary, so the rest is inferred from the germline J gene. The chain joins TRBV7-2 to TRBJ1-2; D remains unclear. This CDR3 region has 12 residues. Looked up from germline, CDR1 is SGHTA and CDR2 is FQGNSA. The covered CDR3 bases are TGTGCCAGCAGCTTATATCCAGATACC. Translated: CASSLYPDT. The whole CDR3 sequence is CASSLYPDTYTF. The full variable domain, in which reference TRBV7-2 and TRBJ1-2 provide the parts outside the CDR3, is GAGVSQSPSNKVTEKGKDVELRCDPISGHTALYWYRQSLGQGLEFLIYFQGNSAPDKSGLPSDRFSAERTGGSVSTLTIQRTQQEDSAVYLCASSLYPDTYTFGSGTRLTVV.

This clone is identified as medium-sized (0.01 to 0.1%) from frequency. The CDR3 extends 3 residues past the end of the read, so its final part is completed from the germline J gene. Other DNA sequences within the sample encode an identical CDR3. The genes are TRBV28 and TRBJ1-3, with 8 positions matching TRBD1. There are 15 residues in the CDR3. V dropped 7 bases and J dropped 3; count of bases not matched to a gene: 8. Germline V CDR1 and CDR2: MDHEN, SYDVKM. The CDR3: CASTRPQGDGNTIYF. The CDR3 DNA, read in part, is TGTGCCAGCACCAGACCACAGGGGGATGGAAACACC.

Of note for this clone: The sequence runs out 3 residues before the end of the CDR3; the remainder is reconstructed from the germline J gene. The chain is built from TRBV2 and TRBJ1-2, with TRBD1 matching 11 bases. Germline values: CDR1 SNHLY, CDR2 FYNNEI. CDR3 length equals 15 residues. Incomplete CDR3 DNA: TGTGCCAGCAGCCCTCGGACAGGGGGCGCAGATACC. Its translation: CASSPRTGGADT. The entire CDR3 protein is CASSPRTGGADTYTF.

With regard to this clone: The CDR3 end lies 3 residues beyond the end of the read and is filled in from the germline J gene. Different DNA sequences within this sample yield the same CDR3. J is TRBJ2-5 and V is TRBV7-2; D remains unclear. The CDR3 consists of 11 residues. Germline V CDR1 and CDR2: SGHTA, FQGNSA. V dropped 2 bases and J dropped 5 bases, with 3 bases sitting between them. This chain's CDR3 is CASSLSETQYF. Partial CDR3 DNA: TGTGCCAGCAGCTTATCTGAGACC.

To note about this clone: The read stops 3 residues short of the end of the CDR3; the missing end is completed from the germline J gene. V and J are TRBV7-7 and TRBJ1-1, with D maybe TRBD1 (5 bases). V lost 2 bases and J 7 bases, leaving 17 bases between the germline ends. Germline loops: CDR1 SSHAT, CDR2 FNYEAQ (reference sequence). The CDR3 is 15 amino acids. This CDR3 is CASSLLSEGRGEAFF. Incomplete CDR3 DNA: TGTGCCAGCAGCTTACTTAGTGAGGGGAGAGGTGAA.

For this clone: The CDR3 end is not reached by the read, which stops 3 residues before it; the germline J gene fills it in. This chain connects TRBV20-1 to TRBJ1-1; D is undetermined. CDR3 length equals 13 residues. V was pared by 0 bases and J by 0 bases, with 5 bases between. In germline, CDR1 is DFQATT, CDR2 SNEGSKA (reference sequence). The part of the CDR3 DNA that was read is TGCAGTGCTAGAGATTGGCTGAACACTGAA. This codes for CSARDWLNTE. The complete CDR3 reads CSARDWLNTEAFF.

Turning to this clone: The read ends 3 residues early relative to the CDR3; the germline J gene fills the gap. This chain uses TRBV19 with TRBJ2-4; TRBD1 matches 7 bases. The CDR3 is made up of 15 amino acids. Germline-derived CDR1 and CDR2 are LNHDA and SQIVND (reference sequence). The CDR3 reads CASSISRGKGYGQYF. The sequenced CDR3 bases are TGTGCCAGTAGTATCTCCAGGGGGAAGGGCTATGGT.

In the case of this clone: Sequencing ends 3 residues short of the CDR3 end; the germline J gene provides the rest. The chain links TRBV5-1 to TRBJ2-2; D possibly corresponds to TRBD1 (6 bases). This CDR3 contains 14 residues. V gave up 4 bases and J gave up 2 bases, with 9 bases separating them. Per the germline V gene, CDR1 is SGHRS and CDR2 is YFSETQ. This CDR3 reads CASSPGHNTGELFF. The CDR3 DNA, read in part, is TGCGCCAGCAGCCCGGGACACAACACCGGGGAG.

With respect to this clone: The read ends 3 residues before the CDR3 terminus; that terminus is restored from the germline J gene. The rearrangement links TRBV7-2 to TRBJ1-2; 7 bases fit TRBD1. Germline-derived CDR1 and CDR2 are SGHTA and FQGNSA. After removal of 1 base from V and 0 bases from J, the junction contained 2 bases not matched to a gene. The CDR3 length is 15 residues. Incomplete CDR3 DNA: TGTGCCAGCAGCTTAGGGCAGGGGGCTAACTATGGC. Translation: CASSLGQGANYG. The full CDR3 is CASSLGQGANYGYTF.

Notes on this clone: The read ends 3 residues shy of where the CDR3 ends; the end is completed using the germline J gene. The V and J genes are TRBV18 and TRBJ2-2, with D perhaps matching TRBD2 (7 bases). The V gene's germline CDR1 is KGHSH and CDR2 LQKENI. The CDR3 spans 18 residues. V lost 3 bases to trimming and J lost 0 bases, with 17 bases between them. CDR3 sequence: CASSPGTGGTANTGELFF. CDR3 bases read: TGTGCCAGCTCACCGGGGACGGGGGGCACTGCGAACACCGGGGAG.

Worth noting for this clone: The read ends 3 residues shy of where the CDR3 ends; the end is completed using the germline J gene. The chain recombines TRBV11-2 with TRBJ2-3, with D perhaps TRBD2 (6 bases). This CDR3 is 15 amino acids long. Germline assignment: CDR1 SGHAT and CDR2 FQNNGV. V lost 5 bases and J 5 bases, leaving 17 bases between the germline ends. CDR3 DNA, as far as it was read: TGTGCCAGCAGCACCCTTAGCGGCGGGCGAGATACG. The encoded protein is CASSTLSGGRDT. The entire CDR3 is CASSTLSGGRDTQYF. Full variable domain (outside the CDR3, taken from reference TRBV11-2 and TRBJ2-3): EAGVAQSPRYKIIEKRQSVAFWCNPISGHATLYWYQQILGQGPKLLIQFQNNGVVDDSQLPKDRFSAERLKGVDSTLKIQPAKLEDSAVYLCASSTLSGGRDTQYFGPGTRLTVL.

About this clone: The read ends 3 residues early relative to the CDR3; the germline J gene fills the gap. The rearrangement uses TRBV7-7 and TRBJ2-5; D call uncertain. The CDR3 sequence is 13 residues long. Germline V lookup: CDR1 SSHAT, CDR2 FNYEAQ (reference sequence). Trimming took off 1 base at V and 5 bases at J, with 8 bases between the two ends. CDR3 DNA (partial): TGTGCCAGCAGCTTAGACGCCCGGGAGACC. Translating it yields CASSLDARET. The CDR3 reads in full as CASSLDARETQYF.

As concerns this clone: The DNA ends 3 residues before the CDR3 does, and the rest of the CDR3 is filled in from the germline J gene. The chain couples TRBV5-4 to TRBJ1-2; no clear D gene. The CDR3 extends over 12 amino acids. Germline V gene data show CDR1 as SGHNT and CDR2 as YYREEE (reference sequence). The V end was cut by 4 bases, the J end by 4 bases, with 8 bases between. The CDR3 is CASSQEAYGYTF. The CDR3 DNA, read in part, is TGTGCCAGCAGCCAGGAAGCCTATGGC.

As concerns this clone: The CDR3 goes on 3 residues after the read ends, and that part is filled in from the germline J gene. Other DNA variants within this sample encode the same CDR3. The chain has TRBV10-1 and TRBJ1-3; D is perhaps TRBD1 (6 bases). With 2 bases removed from V and 4 bases from J, the gap between germline ends came to 15 bases. Per the germline V gene, CDR1 is WNHNN and CDR2 is SYGVQD (reference sequence). There are 16 residues in the CDR3. CDR3 DNA (partial): TGCGCCAGCAGTGAGGATAGCAGGGGAGCAGGAAACACC. It yields the protein CASSEDSRGAGNT. The complete CDR3 sequence is CASSEDSRGAGNTIYF.

As for this clone: One end of the junction fails to match germline, which may point to a read error. The read terminates 3 residues before the CDR3 end, so the remaining end is supplied by the germline J gene. Other DNA variants within this sample encode the same CDR3. V usage is TRBV6-4 and J usage is TRBJ1-2; 8 nucleotides align to TRBD1. The germline gives CDR1 MRHNA, CDR2 SNTAGT. CDR3 size: 14 residues. Partial CDR3 DNA: TGTGCCAGCAGTGCCTCACAGGGGGGCTATGGT. The encoded protein is CASSASQGGYG. The full CDR3 is CASSASQGGYGYTF.